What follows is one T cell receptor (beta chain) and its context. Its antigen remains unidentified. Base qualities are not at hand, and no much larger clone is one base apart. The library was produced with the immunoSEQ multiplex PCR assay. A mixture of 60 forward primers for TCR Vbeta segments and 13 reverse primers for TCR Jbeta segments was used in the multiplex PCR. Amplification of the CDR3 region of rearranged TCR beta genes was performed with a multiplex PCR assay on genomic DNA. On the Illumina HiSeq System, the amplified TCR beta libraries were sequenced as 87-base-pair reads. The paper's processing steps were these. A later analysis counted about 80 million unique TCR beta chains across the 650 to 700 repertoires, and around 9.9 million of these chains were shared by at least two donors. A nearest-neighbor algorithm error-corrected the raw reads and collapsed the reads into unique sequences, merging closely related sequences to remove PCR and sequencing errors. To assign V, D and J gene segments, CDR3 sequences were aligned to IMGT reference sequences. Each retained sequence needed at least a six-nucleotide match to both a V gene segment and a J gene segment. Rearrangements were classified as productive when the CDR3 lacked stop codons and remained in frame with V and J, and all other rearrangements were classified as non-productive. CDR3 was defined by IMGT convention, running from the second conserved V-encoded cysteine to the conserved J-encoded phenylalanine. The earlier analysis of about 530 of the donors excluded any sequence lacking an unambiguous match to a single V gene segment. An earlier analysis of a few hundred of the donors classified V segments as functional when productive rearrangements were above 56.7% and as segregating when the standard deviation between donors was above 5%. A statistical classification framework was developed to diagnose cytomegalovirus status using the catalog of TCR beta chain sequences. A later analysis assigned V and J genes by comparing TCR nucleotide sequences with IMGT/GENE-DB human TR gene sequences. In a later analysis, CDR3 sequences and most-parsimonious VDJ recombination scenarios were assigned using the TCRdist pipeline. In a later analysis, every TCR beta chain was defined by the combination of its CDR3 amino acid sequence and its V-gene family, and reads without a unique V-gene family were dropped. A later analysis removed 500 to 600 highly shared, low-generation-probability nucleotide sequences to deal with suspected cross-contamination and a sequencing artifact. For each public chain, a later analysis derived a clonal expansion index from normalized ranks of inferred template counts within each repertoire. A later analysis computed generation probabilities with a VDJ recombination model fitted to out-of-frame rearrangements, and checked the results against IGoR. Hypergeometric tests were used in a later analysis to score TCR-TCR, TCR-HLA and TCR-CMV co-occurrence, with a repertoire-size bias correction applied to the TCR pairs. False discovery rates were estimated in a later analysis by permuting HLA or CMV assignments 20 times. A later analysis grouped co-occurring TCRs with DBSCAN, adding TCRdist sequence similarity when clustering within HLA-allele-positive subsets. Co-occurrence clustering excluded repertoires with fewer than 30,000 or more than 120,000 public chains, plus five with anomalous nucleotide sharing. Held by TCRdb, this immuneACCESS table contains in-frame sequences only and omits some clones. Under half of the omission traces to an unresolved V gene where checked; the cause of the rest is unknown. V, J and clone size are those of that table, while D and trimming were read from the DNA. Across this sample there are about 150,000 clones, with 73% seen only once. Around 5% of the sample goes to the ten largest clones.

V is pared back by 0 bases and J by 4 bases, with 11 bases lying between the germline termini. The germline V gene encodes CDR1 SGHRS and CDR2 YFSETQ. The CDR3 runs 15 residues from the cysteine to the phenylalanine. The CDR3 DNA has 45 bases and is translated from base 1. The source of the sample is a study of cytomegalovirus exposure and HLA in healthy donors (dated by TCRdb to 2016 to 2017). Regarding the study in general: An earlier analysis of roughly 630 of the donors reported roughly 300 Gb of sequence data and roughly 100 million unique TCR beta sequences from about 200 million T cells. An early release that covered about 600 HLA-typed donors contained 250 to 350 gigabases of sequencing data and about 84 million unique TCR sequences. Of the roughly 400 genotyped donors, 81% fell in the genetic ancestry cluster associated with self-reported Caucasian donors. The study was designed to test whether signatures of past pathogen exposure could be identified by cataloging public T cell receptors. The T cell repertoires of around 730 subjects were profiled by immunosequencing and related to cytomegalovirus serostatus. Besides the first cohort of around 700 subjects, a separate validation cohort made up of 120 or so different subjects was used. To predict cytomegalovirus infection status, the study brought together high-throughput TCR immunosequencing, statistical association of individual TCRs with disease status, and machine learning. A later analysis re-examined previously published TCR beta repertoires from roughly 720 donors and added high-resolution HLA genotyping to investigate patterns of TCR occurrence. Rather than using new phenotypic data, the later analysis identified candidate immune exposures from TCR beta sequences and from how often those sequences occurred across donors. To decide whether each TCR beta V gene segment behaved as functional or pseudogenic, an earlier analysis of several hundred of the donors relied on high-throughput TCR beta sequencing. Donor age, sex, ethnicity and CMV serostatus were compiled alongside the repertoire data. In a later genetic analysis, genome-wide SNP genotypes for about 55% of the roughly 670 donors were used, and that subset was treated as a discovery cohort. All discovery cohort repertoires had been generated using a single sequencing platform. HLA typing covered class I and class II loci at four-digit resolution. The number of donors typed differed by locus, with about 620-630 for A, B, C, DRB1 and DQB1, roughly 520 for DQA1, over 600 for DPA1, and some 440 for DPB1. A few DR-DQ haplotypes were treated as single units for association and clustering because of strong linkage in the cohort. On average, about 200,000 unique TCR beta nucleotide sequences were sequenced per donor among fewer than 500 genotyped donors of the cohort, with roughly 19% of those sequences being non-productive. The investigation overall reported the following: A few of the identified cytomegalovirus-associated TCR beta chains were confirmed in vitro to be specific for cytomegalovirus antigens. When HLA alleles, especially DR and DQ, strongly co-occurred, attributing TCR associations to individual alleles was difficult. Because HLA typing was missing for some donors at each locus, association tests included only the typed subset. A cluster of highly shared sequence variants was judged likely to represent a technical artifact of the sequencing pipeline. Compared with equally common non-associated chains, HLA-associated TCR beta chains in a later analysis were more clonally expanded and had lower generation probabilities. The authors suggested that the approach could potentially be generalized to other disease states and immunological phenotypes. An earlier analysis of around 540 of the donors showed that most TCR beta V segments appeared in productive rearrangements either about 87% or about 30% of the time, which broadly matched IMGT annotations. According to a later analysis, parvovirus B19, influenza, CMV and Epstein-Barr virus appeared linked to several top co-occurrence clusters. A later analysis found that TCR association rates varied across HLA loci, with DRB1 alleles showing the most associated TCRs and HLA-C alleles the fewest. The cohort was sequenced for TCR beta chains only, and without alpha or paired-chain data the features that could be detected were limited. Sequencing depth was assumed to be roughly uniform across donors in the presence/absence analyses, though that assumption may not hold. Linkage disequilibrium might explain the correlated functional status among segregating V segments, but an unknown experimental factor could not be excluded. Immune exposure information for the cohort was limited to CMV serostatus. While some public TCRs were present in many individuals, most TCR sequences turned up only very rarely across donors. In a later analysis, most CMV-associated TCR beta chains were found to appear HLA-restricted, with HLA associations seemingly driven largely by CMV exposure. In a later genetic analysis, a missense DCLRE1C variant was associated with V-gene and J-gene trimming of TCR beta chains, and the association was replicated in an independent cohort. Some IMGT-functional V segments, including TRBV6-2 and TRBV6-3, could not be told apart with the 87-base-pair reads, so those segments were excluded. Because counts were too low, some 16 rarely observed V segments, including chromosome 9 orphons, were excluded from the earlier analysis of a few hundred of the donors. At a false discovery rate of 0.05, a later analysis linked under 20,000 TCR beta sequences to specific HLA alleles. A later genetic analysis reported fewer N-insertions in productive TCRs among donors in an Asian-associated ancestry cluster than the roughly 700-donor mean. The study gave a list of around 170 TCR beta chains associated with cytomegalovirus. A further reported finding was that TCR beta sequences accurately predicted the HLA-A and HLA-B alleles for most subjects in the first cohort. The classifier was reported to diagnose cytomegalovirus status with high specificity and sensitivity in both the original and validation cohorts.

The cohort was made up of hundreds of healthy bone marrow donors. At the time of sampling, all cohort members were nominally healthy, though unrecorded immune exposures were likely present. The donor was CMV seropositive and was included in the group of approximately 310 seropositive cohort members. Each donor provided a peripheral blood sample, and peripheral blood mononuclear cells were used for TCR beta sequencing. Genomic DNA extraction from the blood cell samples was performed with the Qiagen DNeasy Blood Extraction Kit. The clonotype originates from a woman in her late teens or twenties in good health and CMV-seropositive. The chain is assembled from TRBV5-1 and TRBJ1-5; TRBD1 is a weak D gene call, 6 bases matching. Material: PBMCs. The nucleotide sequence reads TGCGCCAGCAGCTTGGAGGACAGCCGTAATCAGCCCCAGCATTTT. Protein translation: CASSLEDSRNQPQHF.